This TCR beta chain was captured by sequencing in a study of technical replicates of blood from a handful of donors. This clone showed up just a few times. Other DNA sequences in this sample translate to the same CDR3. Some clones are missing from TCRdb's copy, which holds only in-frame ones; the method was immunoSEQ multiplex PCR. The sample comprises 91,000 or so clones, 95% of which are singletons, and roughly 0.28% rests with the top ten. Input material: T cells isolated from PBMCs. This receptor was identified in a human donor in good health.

The CDR3 DNA sequence: TGTGCCAGCAGCTTAGCAGGGGGCTATGGCTACACCTTC. As protein: CASSLAGGYGYTF. The chain recombines TRBV7-2 with TRBJ1-2, with a tentative D call TRBD1 (6 bases). Germline loops: CDR1 SGHTA, CDR2 FQGNSA. The CDR3 is made up of 13 amino acids. V was trimmed by 0 bases and J by 4 bases, leaving 6 bases between them.